Following are 29 T cell receptor beta chains from one sample sequenced in a study of T cells in Graves' hyperthyroidism and ophthalmopathy. Amplified TCR beta CDR3 regions came from RNA transcripts. The HTBI primer set served for first-round RT-PCR of the TCR CDR3. From the multiplex PCR reads, TCRdb called clonotypes with MiXCR, one entry per CDR3 protein. The table lists around 450,000 distinct CDR3 sequences, around 16% of them singletons. Sequencing was performed on blood. Every receptor here comes from a woman aged 18-30 years with Graves' hyperthyroidism.

This clonotype was seen a few times. The CDR3: CASIPQGALQETQYF. CDR3 bases: TGTGCCAGCATCCCCCAAGGGGCCCTCCAAGAGACCCAGTACTTC. V gene TRBV5-5 combines with J gene TRBJ2-5; possible D gene TRBD1, 5 bases. V dropped 6 bases and J dropped 1 base, with 16 bases sitting between them. The CDR3 is made up of 15 amino acids. The germline gives CDR1 SGHKS, CDR2 YYEKEE (reference sequence).

This clonotype was seen a single time. It may be a read error: a sequence one base away is much more abundant. The gene calls are TRBV11-2 and TRBJ1-1, with D hard to call. The CDR3 contains 14 residues. Germline V gene lookup returns CDR1 SGHAT and CDR2 FQNNGV. CDR3 protein: CASSLKSGTTEALF. CDR3 nucleotides: TGTGCCAGCAGCTTAAAGTCAGGAACCACTGAAGCTCTCTTT.

This chain uses TRBV5-1 with TRBJ2-2; D is unclear. The CDR3 covers 15 residues. V dropped 0 bases and J dropped 1 base, with 7 bases sitting between them. The germline V gene has CDR1 SGHRS and CDR2 YFSETQ. The CDR3 DNA reads as TGCGCCAGCAGCTTGGGACACCTGAACACCGGGGAGCTGTTTTTT. Translation: CASSLGHLNTGELFF.

This clonotype has a handful of counts. V is TRBV11-1 and J is TRBJ2-5; no clear D. The ends were cut back, 2 bases at V and 3 bases at J, with 7 bases in the middle. The CDR3 is made up of 13 amino acids. Looked up from germline, CDR1 is SGHAT and CDR2 is FQDESV (reference sequence). The CDR3 sequence is CASSLFLEETQYF. The DNA for the CDR3 is TGTGCCAGCAGCTTATTCCTCGAAGAGACCCAGTACTTC.

V gene TRBV6-1 combines with J gene TRBJ1-1; tentatively, D is TRBD1 (5 bases). This CDR3 spans 14 amino acids. From germline, CDR1 is MNHNS and CDR2 SASEGT. Trimming left V 6 bases short and J 5 bases short, with 16 bases between. CDR3 region: CASRVGGLRTEAFF. The CDR3 region has the DNA TGTGCCAGCAGAGTTGGGGGGTTGAGGACTGAAGCTTTCTTT.

The genes are TRBV19 and TRBJ2-2; TRBD1 matches 7 bases. Germline V CDR1 and CDR2: LNHDA, SQIVND (reference sequence). CDR3 size: 14 residues. Trimming took 3 bases from V and 6 from J; bases not matched to a gene: 4. In DNA form, the CDR3 reads TGTGCCAGTAGTATCACCCAGGGGGCCGGGGAGCTGTTTTTT. Its protein product is CASSITQGAGELFF.

A few counts support this clonotype. The V gene is TRBV5-1, the J gene TRBJ2-1; 7 bases map to TRBD1. CDR1 SGHRS and CDR2 YFSETQ come from the germline V gene. The junction had 16 bases not matched to a gene; V was cut back by 2 bases and J by 5 bases. The CDR3 extends over 18 amino acids. CDR3 sequence reads: CASSLNRRGLTNNNEQFF. The CDR3 bases are TGCGCCAGCAGCTTAAATCGTAGGGGGCTAACAAATAACAATGAGCAGTTCTTC. Full variable domain (remainder filled in from reference TRBV5-1 and TRBJ2-1): KAGVTQTPRYLIKTRGQQVTLSCSPISGHRSVSWYQQTPGQGLQFLFEYFSETQRNKGNFPGRFSGRQFSNSRSEMNVSTLELGDSALYLCASSLNRRGLTNNNEQFFGPGTRLTVL.

In this sample, this clonotype turned up many times. This rearrangement joins TRBV27 to TRBJ2-1; D is ambiguous. This CDR3 is 14 amino acids long. The germline gives CDR1 MNHEY, CDR2 SMNVEV (reference sequence). The V gene lost 6 bases and the J gene lost 7 bases, with 16 bases spanning the gap. The CDR3 bases are TGTGCCAGCAGCCCCCGGACCCCTCAGAATGAGCAGTTCTTC. It is translated as CASSPRTPQNEQFF.

This clonotype was recorded at least ten times. The chain has TRBV29-1 and TRBJ2-2; 8 bases fit TRBD1. V lost 7 bases and J lost 0; bases outside the gene matches: 4. Per the germline V gene, CDR1 is SQVTM and CDR2 is ANQGSEA. This CDR3 comprises 14 residues. The CDR3 loop is CSAGGSANTGELFF. The CDR3, as DNA: TGCAGCGCAGGGGGCAGCGCGAACACCGGGGAGCTGTTTTTT.

This clonotype was counted a few times. V and J are TRBV12-3 or TRBV12-4 and TRBJ2-1, with D uncertain. Trimming took off 0 bases at V and 10 bases at J, with 7 bases between the two ends. CDR3 length: 12 residues. The DNA for the CDR3 is TGTGCCAGCAGTTTAGCATCGAGGGAGCAGTTCTTC. Translated: CASSLASREQFF.

The chain joins TRBV4-3 to TRBJ2-7, with 7 positions matching TRBD2. The V gene end was trimmed by 1 base and the J gene end by 7 bases; junction bases not matched to a gene: 10. CDR1 LGHNA and CDR2 YSLEER come from the germline V gene. The CDR3 loop spans 15 amino acids. CDR3 region: CASSQGPGRANEQYF. In nucleotides, the CDR3 is TGCGCCAGCAGCCAAGGGCCAGGGAGGGCAAATGAGCAGTACTTC.

This clonotype appeared a few times. V usage is TRBV7-2 and J usage is TRBJ2-3, with TRBD2 matching over 10 bases. Trimming removed 3 bases from V and 8 bases from J; junction bases left unmatched: 23. Looked up from germline, CDR1 is SGHTA and CDR2 is FQGNSA. This CDR3 comprises 20 residues. The CDR3 is CASSFGLRLLAGVKMGTQYF. CDR3 DNA sequence: TGTGCCAGCAGCTTCGGCCTAAGGCTTCTAGCGGGGGTTAAAATGGGTACGCAGTATTTT.

A word on this clonotype: A single base separates this from a much larger clone, so it may be a read error. V usage is TRBV24-1 and J usage is TRBJ2-1; D is possibly TRBD2 (6 bases). The V gene's germline CDR1 is KGHDR and CDR2 SFDVKD. The CDR3 spans 15 residues. With 9 bases removed from V and 6 bases from J, the gap between germline ends came to 20 bases. CDR3 sequence: CATAQSGTGSNEQFF. In nucleotides, the CDR3 is TGTGCCACCGCCCAGTCCGGGACTGGAAGCAATGAGCAGTTCTTC.

In this sample, this clonotype turned up a few times. The genes are TRBV4-3 and TRBJ2-7; 7 bases align to TRBD2. The germline gives CDR1 LGHNA, CDR2 YSLEER. The CDR3 runs to 16 residues. J gave up 0 bases and V 2 bases, and 7 bases lay outside the gene matches. CDR3 protein: CASSQSKAGSSYEQYF. CDR3 coding DNA: TGCGCCAGCAGCCAAAGTAAAGCGGGGAGCTCCTACGAGCAGTACTTC.

The chain is built from TRBV18 and TRBJ1-1; maybe TRBD1 (5 bases). The germline CDR1 and CDR2 sequences are KGHSH and LQKENI. The CDR3 is made up of 14 amino acids. Trimming took off 6 bases at V and 1 base at J, with 12 bases between the two ends. The CDR3 reads CASSSQGANTEAFF. The CDR3 DNA reads as TGTGCCAGCTCTTCCCAGGGCGCGAACACTGAAGCTTTCTTT.

V usage is TRBV27 and J usage is TRBJ1-1; the D is unclear. V lost 6 bases, J lost 3 bases, and 11 bases lay in between. The CDR3 consists of 13 residues. Germline V gene lookup returns CDR1 MNHEY and CDR2 SMNVEV (reference sequence). The CDR3, as DNA: TGTGCCAGCAGAATGGACTCCTACACTGAAGCTTTCTTT. As protein: CASRMDSYTEAFF.

This clonotype was detected ten times or more. The rearrangement joins TRBV10-2 to TRBJ1-5, with a possible D match to TRBD1 (5 bases). This CDR3 has 14 residues. Trimming removed 4 bases at V and 6 bases at J, with 13 bases between. CDR1 and CDR2 (germline): WSHSY, SAAADI. CDR3: CASSARAGSQPQHF. The DNA for the CDR3 is TGCGCCAGCAGTGCCAGGGCCGGGAGTCAGCCCCAGCATTTT.

This clonotype showed up many times. This chain uses TRBV28 with TRBJ2-1; possibly TRBD2 for D (7 bases). V lost 6 bases and J lost 8, with 11 bases in between. The CDR3 runs 12 residues. CDR1 is MDHEN, CDR2 SYDVKM, per germline. The CDR3 coding sequence is TGTGCCAGCAGGGGGGGGGGCTATGAGCAGTTCTTC. Translation gives CASRGGGYEQFF.

This clonotype appeared a few times. The chain links TRBV7-8 to TRBJ1-4; no clear D. Trimming left V 2 bases short and J 8 bases short, with 9 bases between. The CDR3 contains 13 residues. Looked up from germline, CDR1 is SGHVS and CDR2 is FQNEAQ. The CDR3 bases are TGTGCCAGCAGCTTACGTTTGACCGAAAAACTGTTTTTT. Translation gives CASSLRLTEKLFF. The variable domain in full, completed from reference TRBV7-8 and TRBJ1-4, reads GAGVSQSPRYKVAKRGQDVALRCDPISGHVSLFWYQQALGQGPEFLTYFQNEAQLDKSGLPSDRFFAERPEGSVSTLKIQRTQQEDSAVYLCASSLRLTEKLFFGSGTQLSVL.

This clonotype was counted ten times or more. The rearrangement uses TRBV20-1 and TRBJ2-5; no firm D call. The germline CDR1 and CDR2 sequences are DFQATT and SNEGSKA (reference sequence). V lost 2 bases, J lost 3 bases, and 7 bases lay in between. This CDR3 is built from 12 residues. CDR3 nucleotides: TGCAGTGCTAGACTCCCCAAAGAGACCCAGTACTTC. Translating gives CSARLPKETQYF.

This clonotype was found many times. The chain couples TRBV28 to TRBJ2-1; the D is unclear. The CDR3 extends over 12 amino acids. The V gene lost 7 bases and the J gene lost 8 bases, with 12 bases spanning the gap. Per the germline V gene, CDR1 is MDHEN and CDR2 is SYDVKM. CDR3 sequence reads: CASTVVGDEQFF. CDR3 nucleotides: TGTGCCAGCACTGTAGTAGGCGATGAGCAGTTCTTC.

This clonotype appeared many times. The chain links TRBV20-1 to TRBJ2-7; the D gene is possibly TRBD1 (5 bases). The CDR3 spans 14 residues. V lost 3 bases, J lost 0 bases, and 12 bases lay in between. Germline V gene lookup returns CDR1 DFQATT and CDR2 SNEGSKA (reference sequence). DNA for the CDR3: TGCAGTGCTAGTTATCAGGGTAACTCCTACGAGCAGTACTTC. This gives the protein CSASYQGNSYEQYF.

The V call is TRBV4-1, the J call TRBJ2-7, with a tentative D call TRBD1 (6 bases). CDR3 size: 15 residues. V lost 0 bases and J lost 3, with 12 bases in between. In germline, CDR1 is MGHRA, CDR2 YSYEKL. The CDR3 DNA is TGCGCCAGCAGCCAAGATACAGGGCCCCGCTACGAGCAGTACTTC. Its protein product is CASSQDTGPRYEQYF.

This clonotype has at least ten counts. The genes are TRBV6-1 and TRBJ2-7, with D maybe TRBD1 (6 bases). Trimming cost V 6 bases and J 2 bases, with 20 bases left between them. The CDR3 runs 16 residues. Germline V gene sequence: CDR1 MNHNS, CDR2 SASEGT. CDR3 sequence (DNA): TGTGCCAGCAGACCCCCTTGGACAGAGGGGGCCTACGAGCAGTACTTC. It codes for CASRPPWTEGAYEQYF.

This clonotype has just a few counts. The chain uses TRBV14 and TRBJ2-7, with D unclear. CDR1 is SGHDN and CDR2 is FVKESK in the germline V gene. The CDR3 is 14 amino acids. V was clipped by 0 bases and J by 0 bases, with 6 bases between them. The CDR3 loop is CASSQDQSSYEQYF. The DNA for the CDR3 is TGTGCCAGCAGCCAAGATCAGAGCTCCTACGAGCAGTACTTC.

This clonotype was observed a few times. The genes are TRBV7-9 and TRBJ2-3; tentatively, D is TRBD1 (7 bases). Per germline, CDR1 SEHNR and CDR2 FQNEAQ (reference sequence). CDR3 size: 14 residues. Trimming removed 6 bases at V and 2 bases at J, with 12 bases between. CDR3 DNA sequence: TGTGCCAGCAGGGGAGGACAGGCCACAGATACGCAGTATTTT. This sequence encodes CASRGGQATDTQYF.

This chain links TRBV5-1 with TRBJ2-1; 9 bases map to TRBD2. Trimming took 4 bases from V and 4 from J; bases not matched to a gene: 15. Germline CDR1 reads SGHRS; CDR2 reads YFSETQ. The CDR3 sequence is 18 residues long. The CDR3 spells CASSQGGRTSGSYNEQFF. CDR3 nucleotide sequence: TGCGCCAGCAGCCAAGGGGGCCGTACTAGCGGGTCTTACAATGAGCAGTTCTTC.

This clonotype was seen ten or more times. The chain combines TRBV2 with TRBJ2-7; 8 positions match TRBD1. Germline lookup yields CDR1 SNHLY and CDR2 FYNNEI. V trimming: 3 bases; J trimming: 4 bases; junction bases outside the gene matches: 5. The CDR3 length is 14 residues. The CDR3 protein is CASSDRGPPYEQYF. The DNA of the CDR3 is TGTGCCAGCAGTGACAGGGGGCCTCCGTACGAGCAGTACTTC.

This clonotype was counted many times. The chain is built from TRBV11-2 and TRBJ2-1, with unresolved D. The CDR3 totals 13 residues. Between the trimmed V and J ends, which lost 3 bases and 9 bases, there was a span of 12 bases. CDR1 SGHAT and CDR2 FQNNGV come from the germline V gene. The CDR3 bases are TGTGCCAGCAGCTTCGCCCAATGGGGTGAGCAGTTCTTC. Its translation: CASSFAQWGEQFF.